A single sample is the source of the 18 T cell receptor beta chains below, sequenced in a study of blood T cells in healthy people across ages. Primed by a sample-barcoded 5' primer and a J-beta primer mix, a second PCR proceeded for about 6 to 12 cycles. TCRdb ran MiXCR on the 5' RACE reads and lists one entry per CDR3 protein. The table shows roughly 1,500,000 distinct CDR3 sequences, with approximately 38% occurring only once. The sample consisted of blood. The receptor set was obtained from a young woman in good health.

There are a few counts of this clonotype. V gene TRBV7-2 combines with J gene TRBJ2-7, with 8 bases identical to TRBD2. Germline V gives CDR1 SGHTA, CDR2 FQGNSA. The CDR3 covers 15 residues. V lost 2 bases to trimming and J lost 2 bases; unmatched junction nucleotides: 5. The CDR3 DNA is TGTGCCAGCAGCTTACTCCGTAGCGGGGCCTACGAGCAGTACTTC. Translated: CASSLLRSGAYEQYF.

V usage is TRBV20-1 and J usage is TRBJ2-6; D perhaps matches TRBD2 (5 bases). Deletions cut 1 base from V and 4 bases from J, with 8 bases between. This CDR3 region has 14 residues. CDR1 is DFQATT and CDR2 is SNEGSKA in the germline V gene (reference sequence). CDR3 bases: TGCAGTGCTAGAGGGACGGGAGGGGCCAACGTCCTGACTTTC. As protein: CSARGTGGANVLTF.

The chain links TRBV27 to TRBJ1-1; tentatively, D is TRBD1 (6 bases). The CDR3 runs 17 residues. V dropped 3 bases and J dropped 0 bases, with 17 bases sitting between them. From germline, CDR1 is MNHEY and CDR2 SMNVEV (reference sequence). The CDR3 coding sequence is TGTGCCAGCAGTTTCGGGACATCCCGAACTATGAACACTGAAGCTTTCTTT. Protein product: CASSFGTSRTMNTEAFF.

The chain links TRBV24-1 to TRBJ2-5; the match to TRBD1 covers 7 bases. The J call may be in error: the DNA end matches TRBJ2-7 better. CDR1 and CDR2 from the germline V gene are KGHDR and SFDVKD. The CDR3 sequence is 13 residues long. DNA of the CDR3: TGTGCCACCAGTGATTCCGGGACAGCCGAGCAGTACTTC. As protein: CATSDSGTAEQYF.

This sequence joins TRBV30 and TRBJ1-1, with D perhaps TRBD1 (5 bases). Deletions cut 4 bases from V and 4 bases from J, with 13 bases between. Germline loops: CDR1 GTSNPN, CDR2 SVGIG (reference sequence). The CDR3 is made up of 13 amino acids. The CDR3 DNA follows: TGTGCCTGGAATCTGGTGAGGGGCACTGAAGCTTTCTTT. It specifies CAWNLVRGTEAFF.

A single count supports this clonotype. V is TRBV2 and J is TRBJ2-3, with D unresolved. The CDR3 runs 15 residues. Trimming shortened V by 3 bases and J by 3 bases, and 13 bases separated the two germline ends. Per the germline V gene, CDR1 is SNHLY and CDR2 is FYNNEI. CDR3 protein: CASSDPPERTDTQYF. DNA for the CDR3: TGTGCCAGCAGTGATCCGCCCGAGCGTACAGATACGCAGTATTTT. The complete variable domain, with remaining parts taken from reference TRBV2 and TRBJ2-3, reads EPEVTQTPSHQVTQMGQEVILRCVPISNHLYFYWYRQILGQKVEFLVSFYNNEISEKSEIFDDQFSVERPDGSNFTLKIRSTKLEDSAMYFCASSDPPERTDTQYFGPGTRLTVL.

The chain uses TRBV2 and TRBJ2-5; D gene ambiguous. The CDR3 has 12 residues. In germline, CDR1 is SNHLY, CDR2 FYNNEI. V shed 7 bases and J shed 4 bases, with 10 bases lying between them. This chain's CDR3 is CASIAEAETQYF. CDR3 coding DNA: TGTGCCAGCATCGCTGAGGCAGAGACCCAGTACTTC.

This clonotype has ten or more counts. The rearrangement links TRBV4-1 to TRBJ2-7; TRBD1 is a possible D gene (5 bases). The CDR3 runs 17 residues. V shed 1 base and J shed 3 bases, with 19 bases lying between them. Germline CDR1 is MGHRA and CDR2 is YSYEKL. The CDR3 sequence: CASSQAPSTGDIYEQYF. The CDR3 DNA follows: TGCGCCAGCAGCCAAGCGCCGAGCACAGGAGATATCTACGAGCAGTACTTC.

This clonotype was seen a handful of times. The chain links TRBV6-4 to TRBJ2-1; TRBD2 agrees at 13 bases. The V gene end was trimmed by 6 bases and the J gene end by 3 bases; junction bases not matched to a gene: 5. This CDR3 has 16 residues. Per the germline V gene, CDR1 is MRHNA and CDR2 is SNTAGT. CDR3 sequence (DNA): TGTGCCAGCAGCCGGACTAGCGGGAGTTTCTACAATGAGCAGTTCTTC. The encoded protein is CASSRTSGSFYNEQFF.

The chain combines TRBV5-5 with TRBJ1-1; 8 nucleotides line up with TRBD1. This CDR3 comprises 17 residues. With V trimmed by 4 bases and J by 4 bases, 15 bases remained unmatched. Per germline, CDR1 SGHKS and CDR2 YYEKEE (reference sequence). CDR3 residues: CASSHGQGTIMSTEAFF. CDR3 DNA sequence: TGTGCCAGCAGCCATGGACAGGGAACAATAATGAGCACTGAAGCTTTCTTT.

The V gene is TRBV7-9, the J gene TRBJ1-5; D unclear. Trimming took 5 bases from V and 4 from J, leaving 12 bases between them. In germline, CDR1 is SEHNR, CDR2 FQNEAQ (reference sequence). This CDR3 region has 14 residues. The CDR3 region has the DNA TGTGCCAGCAGCCCCACAGCTGAGAATCAGCCCCAGCATTTT. This sequence encodes CASSPTAENQPQHF.

This clonotype was counted only a few times. The V call is TRBV10-3, the J call TRBJ2-1; maybe TRBD2 (6 bases). From germline, CDR1 is ENHRY and CDR2 SYGVKD. The length of the CDR3 is 13 residues. Trimming shortened V by 6 bases and J by 9 bases, and 15 bases separated the two germline ends. Written as DNA, the CDR3 is TGTGCCATCAGGGGTGGGGGACTGGGTGAGCAGTTCTTC. It codes for CAIRGGGLGEQFF.

This clonotype has only a few counts. CDR3 sequence: CASSLATTSGRTETQYF. CDR3 in DNA: TGTGCCAGCAGCCTCGCCACCACTAGCGGGAGAACAGAGACCCAGTACTTC. V and J are TRBV12-3 or TRBV12-4 and TRBJ2-5, with TRBD2 identical over 11 bases. V lost 6 bases and J lost 4; bases outside the gene matches: 13. The CDR3 length is 17 residues.

This clonotype was counted only a few times. The rearrangement links TRBV12-3 or TRBV12-4 to TRBJ2-7; D may match TRBD1 or TRBD2 (5 bases each). This CDR3 has 15 residues. Trimming cost V 1 base and J 1 base, with 11 bases left between them. This CDR3 reads CASSLVGTSSYEQYF. The CDR3 DNA follows: TGTGCCAGCAGTTTAGTAGGGACGTCGTCCTACGAGCAGTACTTC.

V and J are TRBV12-3 or TRBV12-4 and TRBJ1-4; 10 nucleotides align to TRBD1. The CDR3 loop spans 18 amino acids. J lost 4 bases, V lost 5 bases, and 13 bases had no gene match. In DNA form, the CDR3 reads TGTGCCAGCAGTCCGAGACAGGGGGCAATTCACGGTAATGAAAAACTGTTTTTT. Protein sequence: CASSPRQGAIHGNEKLFF.

The chain combines TRBV20-1 with TRBJ2-3; TRBD2 agrees at 11 bases. Germline CDR1 reads DFQATT; CDR2 reads SNEGSKA (reference sequence). The CDR3 covers 17 residues. V was clipped by 1 base and J by 0 bases; unmatched bases: 6. CDR3 sequence (DNA): TGCAGTGCTAGAGCTAGCGGGAGGACCACTAGCACAGATACGCAGTATTTT. As protein: CSARASGRTTSTDTQYF.

This chain connects TRBV6-6 to TRBJ1-2, with D tentatively TRBD1 (6 bases). Germline V gene data show CDR1 as MNHNY and CDR2 as SVGAGI (reference sequence). CDR3 length: 15 residues. With 2 bases removed from V and 1 base from J, the gap between germline ends came to 11 bases. The CDR3 loop is CASSYGDISNYGYTF. In nucleotides, the CDR3 is TGTGCCAGCAGTTACGGGGACATTAGTAACTATGGCTACACCTTC.

The genes are TRBV12-3 or TRBV12-4 and TRBJ2-7, with 10 bases identical to TRBD2. Losses at the gene ends were 3 bases for V and 5 bases for J; bases not matched to a gene: 19. There are 19 residues in the CDR3. In DNA, the CDR3 is TGTGCCAGCAGTTTCGGGTCTTGGGTGTATAGCGGGGGGCTCCACGAGCAGTACTTC. This codes for CASSFGSWVYSGGLHEQYF.